This TCR beta chain originates from a study of molecular identifiers for immune sequencing clone quantification. The wider study: RNA from around 20,000 or 100,000 naive CD8 cells was split five ways in replicates, with four sequenced.

Germline loops: CDR1 MNHEY, CDR2 SVGAGI. V was cut by 7 bases and J by 7 bases, with 11 bases left in between. This CDR3 comprises 11 residues. TCRdb analysed the PCR reads with MiXCR anew, one entry per CDR3 protein. The sample has under 350,000 distinct CDR3 sequences, roughly a quarter seen once. This clonotype appeared a few times. The V call is TRBV6-5, the J call TRBJ2-7; D possibly corresponds to TRBD2 (7 bases). Material: naive CD8+ T cells from blood, with Jurkat cell RNA spiked in. Subset specified: FACS-sorted CD8+CD4-CCR7+CD45RA+ naive T cells. The source of this sequence is a human donor in good health. Some libraries in this study had Jurkat cell RNA spiked in. As DNA, the CDR3 is TGTGCCAGCAACGGGGGGCGGGAGCAGTACTTC. Protein product: CASNGGREQYF.